One sample yielded the 7 T cell receptor beta chains listed below, sequenced in a study of blood T cells in healthy people across ages. A sample-barcoded 5' primer and a J-beta primer mix were used in a second PCR of about 7 to 11 cycles. A single record per CDR3 protein comes from TCRdb applying MiXCR to the 5' RACE reads. Among hundreds of thousands of distinct CDR3 sequences listed, around 45% were seen once. The sequencing input was blood. These receptors came from a woman aged 60-75 years in good health.

The gene calls are TRBV7-2 and TRBJ1-2; D gene uncertain. The CDR3 totals 14 residues. In germline, CDR1 is SGHTA, CDR2 FQGNSA. V shed 3 bases and J shed 0 bases, with 8 bases lying between them. In DNA form, the CDR3 reads TGTGCCAGCAGCTTGTCCCCGGCTAACTATGGCTACACCTTC. It codes for CASSLSPANYGYTF.

This clonotype was seen only a few times. The chain carries TRBV5-1 and TRBJ2-1, with a weak D call TRBD2 (5 bases). CDR3 size: 15 residues. V shed 1 base and J shed 3 bases, with 11 bases lying between them. CDR1 and CDR2 from the germline V gene are SGHRS and YFSETQ. CDR3 sequence reads: CASSLSSGVYNEQFF. In nucleotides, the CDR3 is TGCGCCAGCAGCTTGTCAAGCGGAGTCTACAATGAGCAGTTCTTC.

In its sample, this clonotype was seen once. V and J are TRBV11-2 and TRBJ1-1; TRBD1 matches 9 bases. The CDR3 spans 15 residues. V was clipped by 7 bases and J by 5 bases; unmatched bases: 11. Germline CDR1 is SGHAT and CDR2 is FQNNGV. CDR3 nucleotide sequence: TGTGCCAGCAACGACAGGGGGAGAGGGCTTACTGAAGCTTTCTTT. Translated: CASNDRGRGLTEAFF. The full variable domain, in which reference TRBV11-2 and TRBJ1-1 provide the parts outside the CDR3, is EAGVAQSPRYKIIEKRQSVAFWCNPISGHATLYWYQQILGQGPKLLIQFQNNGVVDDSQLPKDRFSAERLKGVDSTLKIQPAKLEDSAVYLCASNDRGRGLTEAFFGQGTRLTVV.

With respect to this clonotype: A read error is possible here, since a much larger clone lies one base away. The V call is TRBV29-1, the J call TRBJ2-7; TRBD2 aligns across 8 bases. The J call may be incorrect, as the DNA end agrees better with TRBJ2-5. This CDR3 spans 13 amino acids. The germline V gene has CDR1 SQVTM and CDR2 ANQGSEA. The CDR3 region has the DNA TGCAGCGCCTTCAGAGCGGGAGTGGAGACCCAGTACTTC. Its translation: CSAFRAGVETQYF.

The V and J genes are TRBV11-2 and TRBJ2-3, with D maybe TRBD2 (7 bases). In germline, CDR1 is SGHAT, CDR2 FQNNGV. CDR3 length equals 17 residues. V lost 2 bases and J 5 bases, leaving 20 bases between the germline ends. CDR3 loop: CASSLIRGRGRKDTQYF. The CDR3 DNA is TGTGCCAGCAGCTTAATCAGAGGGAGGGGGAGGAAAGATACGCAGTATTTT. Variable domain in full (rest from reference TRBV11-2 and TRBJ2-3): EAGVAQSPRYKIIEKRQSVAFWCNPISGHATLYWYQQILGQGPKLLIQFQNNGVVDDSQLPKDRFSAERLKGVDSTLKIQPAKLEDSAVYLCASSLIRGRGRKDTQYFGPGTRLTVL.

This clonotype was detected a few times. The rearrangement joins TRBV12-3 or TRBV12-4 to TRBJ2-3; the match to TRBD1 covers 7 bases. This CDR3 region has 16 residues. V gave up 6 bases and J gave up 6 bases; unmatched junction bases: 15. The CDR3 nucleotides are TGTGCCAGCAGCCGACGGGGACAGAGCATCACTGATACGCAGTATTTT. It encodes CASSRRGQSITDTQYF.

This clonotype was detected a few times. The chain is built from TRBV10-3 and TRBJ1-4, with D perhaps TRBD1 (5 bases). V was cut by 9 bases and J by 6 bases, with 11 bases left in between. The CDR3 extends over 12 amino acids. The germline CDR1 and CDR2 sequences are ENHRY and SYGVKD. CDR3 sequence (DNA): TGTGCCATAGGGCAGGGAGATGAAAAACTGTTTTTT. Its protein product is CAIGQGDEKLFF.